The 23 T cell receptor beta chains below were found in one sample sequenced in a study of blood T cell repertoires in COVID-19. TCRdb's table, derived via immunoSEQ multiplex PCR, lists solely in-frame clones and lacks some. This table holds about 200,000 clones, about nine tenths found once. Sequencing was performed on peripheral blood. The receptor source for this set is an elderly man with acute or convalescent COVID-19.

This CDR3 is CASSKQGPNSPLHF. The DNA of the CDR3 is TGTGCCAGTAGCAAACAGGGGCCGAATTCACCCCTCCACTTT. V and J are TRBV19 and TRBJ1-6, with 7 bases aligning to TRBD1. V was pared by 6 bases and J by 7 bases, with 6 bases of the junction left unmatched. This CDR3 is built from 14 residues. Germline CDR1 reads LNHDA; CDR2 reads SQIVND (reference sequence).

The rearrangement joins TRBV7-9 to TRBJ1-2, with D perhaps TRBD1 (6 bases). V lost 6 bases and J 4 bases, leaving 15 bases between the germline ends. The CDR3 covers 14 residues. From germline, CDR1 is SEHNR and CDR2 FQNEAQ (reference sequence). CDR3 loop: CASSHTQGIYGYTF. CDR3 in DNA: TGTGCCAGCAGTCATACCCAGGGGATCTATGGCTACACCTTC.

The chain couples TRBV19 to TRBJ1-1; unclear D gene. Trimming shortened V by 6 bases and J by 5 bases, and 13 bases separated the two germline ends. The CDR3 covers 13 residues. Germline values: CDR1 LNHDA, CDR2 SQIVND (reference sequence). The CDR3 DNA sequence: TGTGCCAGTAGCGGGATGAGCGGGACTGAAGCTTTCTTT. It translates to CASSGMSGTEAFF. The complete variable domain, with remaining parts taken from reference TRBV19 and TRBJ1-1, reads DGGITQSPKYLFRKEGQNVTLSCEQNLNHDAMYWYRQDPGQGLRLIYYSQIVNDFQKGDIAEGYSVSREKKESFPLTVTSAQKNPTAFYLCASSGMSGTEAFFGQGTRLTVV.

V is TRBV7-2 and J is TRBJ2-1, with D possibly TRBD2 on 5 matching bases. The V end was cut by 4 bases, the J end by 6 bases, with 22 bases between. Germline V gene sequence: CDR1 SGHTA, CDR2 FQGNSA. CDR3 length: 17 residues. CDR3 DNA: TGTGCCAGCAGCTCATATAGTAGCGTTACTAGTTTCAATGAGCAGTTCTTC. Its protein is CASSSYSSVTSFNEQFF.

The rearrangement joins TRBV12-3 or TRBV12-4 to TRBJ2-7; 7 nucleotides agree with TRBD2. This CDR3 spans 12 amino acids. Trimming removed 2 bases from V and 9 bases from J; junction bases left unmatched: 4. The DNA for the CDR3 is TGTGCCAGCAGTTTAATGGGGAGGGGGCAGTACTTC. Its protein is CASSLMGRGQYF.

V usage is TRBV18 and J usage is TRBJ2-3; TRBD2 matches at 12 bases. There are 16 residues in the CDR3. CDR1 and CDR2 from the germline V gene are KGHSH and LQKENI. Unmatched junction bases numbered 3, after V lost 3 bases and J lost 2 bases. CDR3 in DNA: TGTGCCAGCTCACCTGGGACTAGCGGGTACACAGATACGCAGTATTTT. Encoded protein: CASSPGTSGYTDTQYF.

The rearrangement joins TRBV5-6 to TRBJ1-2, with D maybe TRBD1 (6 bases). The CDR3 has 15 amino acids. V was cut by 0 bases and J by 0 bases, with 9 bases left in between. In germline, CDR1 is SGHDT, CDR2 YYEEEE. The CDR3 DNA sequence: TGTGCCAGCAGCTTGGGACAGGAAGCTAACTATGGCTACACCTTC. Translated, it gives CASSLGQEANYGYTF.

This rearrangement joins TRBV5-5 to TRBJ1-3, with no clear D. The germline gives CDR1 SGHKS, CDR2 YYEKEE (reference sequence). This CDR3 region has 12 residues. Between the trimmed V and J ends, which lost 1 base and 3 bases, there was a span of 2 bases. The DNA of the CDR3 is TGTGCCAGCAGCTTGTATGGAAACACCATATATTTT. It encodes CASSLYGNTIYF.

The chain combines TRBV5-1 with TRBJ2-2; tentative D call: TRBD1 (6 bases). V dropped 3 bases and J dropped 2 bases, with 11 bases sitting between them. Germline V CDR1 and CDR2: SGHRS, YFSETQ. This CDR3 region has 15 residues. The CDR3: CASSSPQGNTGELFF. The DNA of the CDR3 is TGCGCCAGCAGCTCGCCACAGGGTAACACCGGGGAGCTGTTTTTT.

This clone has only one observation. The CDR3 nucleotides read TGCGCCAGCAGTCAATCGAAATGTTGGGACAGGGGTGTAGTCAATGAAAAACTGTTTTTT. It codes for CASSQSKCWDRGVVNEKLFF. The V gene is TRBV23-1, the J gene TRBJ1-4; 10 bases map to TRBD1. TRBV23-1 is annotated as an ORF whose role is uncertain. CDR3 length: 20 residues. Trimming took 0 bases from V and 5 from J; bases not matched to a gene: 15.

The rearrangement links TRBV5-1 to TRBJ1-4; tentative D call: TRBD1 (6 bases). CDR1 is SGHRS, CDR2 YFSETQ, per germline. Between the trimmed V and J ends, which lost 4 bases and 4 bases, there was a span of 11 bases. This CDR3 has 14 amino acids. CDR3 sequence: CASSPRGNNEKLFF. The CDR3 region has the DNA TGCGCCAGCAGCCCCAGGGGAAATAATGAAAAACTGTTTTTT.

The chain couples TRBV5-1 to TRBJ2-7; 7 bases are a match to TRBD1. Germline CDR1 is SGHRS and CDR2 is YFSETQ. The V segment lost 2 bases and the J segment 4 bases; nucleotides outside the gene matches: 3. The CDR3 covers 13 residues. The CDR3 coding sequence is TGCGCCAGCAGCTTACAGGGGTTGTACGAGCAGTACTTC. Its translation is CASSLQGLYEQYF.

The chain recombines TRBV5-1 with TRBJ1-1; possible D gene TRBD1, 6 bases. This CDR3 is built from 14 residues. Trimming left V 4 bases short and J 3 bases short, with 13 bases between. Germline-derived CDR1 and CDR2 are SGHRS and YFSETQ. CDR3 in DNA: TGCGCCAGCAGCCTGGGGGCGGGTTACACTGAAGCTTTCTTT. This translates into CASSLGAGYTEAFF.

This chain uses TRBV9 with TRBJ1-2; TRBD1 matches 9 bases. With V trimmed by 3 bases and J by 8 bases, 8 bases remained unmatched. The CDR3 has 14 amino acids. The germline V gene has CDR1 SGDLS and CDR2 YYNGEE. The CDR3 sequence: CASSGWDRVDGYTF. DNA for the CDR3: TGTGCCAGCAGCGGATGGGACAGGGTTGACGGCTACACCTTC. Full variable domain (missing parts from reference TRBV9 and TRBJ1-2): DSGVTQTPKHLITATGQRVTLRCSPRSGDLSVYWYQQSLDQGLQFLIQYYNGEERAKGNILERFSAQQFPDLHSELNLSSLELGDSALYFCASSGWDRVDGYTFGSGTRLTVV.

J is TRBJ2-3 and V is TRBV2; D uncertain. Per the germline V gene, CDR1 is SNHLY and CDR2 is FYNNEI. The CDR3 has 12 amino acids. Between the trimmed V and J ends, which lost 4 bases and 5 bases, there was a span of 7 bases. DNA of the CDR3: TGTGCCAGCAGTGGACAATTAGATACGCAGTATTTT. Its protein product is CASSGQLDTQYF.

The chain is built from TRBV29-1 and TRBJ1-4; D is perhaps TRBD1 (5 bases). The ends were cut back, 1 base at V and 5 bases at J, with 11 bases in the middle. Germline CDR1 and CDR2: SQVTM and ANQGSEA. The CDR3 runs to 14 residues. CDR3 DNA sequence: TGCAGCGTTGAAGGCGGACCAGGGAATGAAAAACTGTTTTTT. As protein: CSVEGGPGNEKLFF. The whole variable domain, remainder taken from reference TRBV29-1 and TRBJ1-4, is SAVISQKPSRDICQRGTSLTIQCQVDSQVTMMFWYRQQPGQSLTLIATANQGSEATYESGFVIDKFPISRPNLTFSTLTVSNMSPEDSSIYLCSVEGGPGNEKLFFGSGTQLSVL.

The chain carries TRBV4-1 and TRBJ2-7; D perhaps matches TRBD1 (6 bases). Trimming took off 0 bases at V and 2 bases at J, with 14 bases between the two ends. The CDR3 has 16 amino acids. Germline CDR1 is MGHRA and CDR2 is YSYEKL. This CDR3 reads CASSQEAQTGTYEQYF. For the CDR3, the DNA is TGCGCCAGCAGCCAAGAGGCCCAGACAGGTACCTACGAGCAGTACTTC.

The chain has TRBV19 and TRBJ2-1, with TRBD1 matching 7 bases. Germline assignment: CDR1 LNHDA and CDR2 SQIVND (reference sequence). J gave up 9 bases and V 4 bases, and 6 bases lay outside the gene matches. The CDR3 is 13 residues long. The CDR3 bases are TGTGCCAGTAGTAAAAGACAGGGTGGTGAGCAGTTCTTC. Translated: CASSKRQGGEQFF.

This rearrangement joins TRBV18 to TRBJ2-5; 8 nucleotides align to TRBD1. CDR1 and CDR2 from the germline V gene are KGHSH and LQKENI. This CDR3 is 13 amino acids long. The V gene end was trimmed by 6 bases and the J gene end by 3 bases; junction bases not matched to a gene: 3. The CDR3 region has the DNA TGTGCCAGCTCGCAGGACAGGGAAGAGACCCAGTACTTC. It encodes CASSQDREETQYF.

The genes are TRBV28 and TRBJ1-1; 8 bases are a match to TRBD1. The J segment lost 0 bases and the V segment lost 5 bases, leaving 11 bases of the junction unmatched. CDR1 and CDR2 from the germline V gene are MDHEN and SYDVKM. CDR3 length: 17 amino acids. The CDR3 nucleotides read TGTGCCAGCAGTCTAGACAGGGGTAATAACATGAACACTGAAGCTTTCTTT. As protein: CASSLDRGNNMNTEAFF.

The chain has TRBV19 and TRBJ1-5; the match to TRBD1 covers 10 bases. Unmatched junction bases numbered 9, after V lost 8 bases and J lost 5 bases. The CDR3 loop spans 15 amino acids. The germline V gene has CDR1 LNHDA and CDR2 SQIVND (reference sequence). The chain's CDR3 is CASRSSGTGDQPQHF. In DNA, the CDR3 is TGTGCCAGTCGATCTTCCGGGACAGGGGATCAGCCCCAGCATTTT.

This rearrangement joins TRBV12-3 or TRBV12-4 to TRBJ1-2; possible D gene TRBD1, 6 bases. Trimming left V 1 base short and J 7 bases short, with 10 bases between. CDR3 length: 13 residues. CDR3 residues: CASSLGQGRGYTF. The CDR3 bases are TGTGCCAGCAGTTTAGGGCAGGGGCGTGGCTACACCTTC.

This chain connects TRBV11-2 to TRBJ2-7; possible D gene TRBD1, 6 bases. The germline V gene encodes CDR1 SGHAT and CDR2 FQNNGV. The CDR3 covers 15 residues. The V gene lost 5 bases and the J gene lost 3 bases, with 17 bases spanning the gap. The CDR3 DNA sequence: TGTGCCAGCAGCCTCCGGGACACCAAGAACTACGAGCAGTACTTC. Its protein is CASSLRDTKNYEQYF.